This TCR beta chain came from a study of blood T cell repertoires in COVID-19. Background on the study: COVID-19 samples, acute and convalescent, were from the United States, Italy and Spain. PBMCs, B-cell-depleted T cells, or T cells were the source of the cDNA or gDNA that made up the material.

In the original workflow: Using reference gene primer amplification, nucleated cell counts were estimated. Some clones are missing from TCRdb's copy, which holds only in-frame ones; the method was immunoSEQ multiplex PCR. V and J calls and clone size come straight from that table; D and trimming were deduced from the DNA. Of tens of thousands of clones in the sample, 75% to 90% were seen once. Source material: peripheral blood. The TCR comes from a woman aged 60 to 75 with acute or convalescent COVID-19.

The CDR3 DNA sequence: TGTGCCAGTAGGCGACAGGGCCCAACTGAAGCTTTCTTT. This sequence encodes CASRRQGPTEAFF. V gene TRBV19 combines with J gene TRBJ1-1; 7 bases are shared with TRBD1. Looked up from germline, CDR1 is LNHDA and CDR2 is SQIVND (reference sequence). With 6 bases clipped from V and 5 bases from J, the junction kept 6 bases outside the gene matches. The CDR3 spans 13 residues.